Listed below are T cell receptor beta chains from one sample, sequenced in a study of shared clonotypes between healthy human individuals. Assay: immunoSEQ multiplex PCR; the TCRdb copy retains only in-frame clones and omits some. The sample lists 400,000 to 600,000 clones, roughly 85% seen once, with approximately 12% in the top ten. Specimen: PBMCs. These receptors all stem from a woman aged 40 to 50 in good health. Some clones in this sample may be carry-over from other donors' samples. CDR3s include the opening cysteine and the closing phenylalanine or tryptophan. A D gene is named only where the DNA matches it firmly. The size entry is marked missing in some rows and otherwise reads once, few, many or a size class.

J | D | V | size | DNA | CDR3
TRBJ1-3 | . | TRBV30 | . | TGTGCCTGGAGTGTACCGGGAAACACCATATATTTT | CAWSVPGNTIYF
TRBJ1-2 | . | TRBV10-3 | . | TGTGCCATCAGTGAGTACGAGCTCGGCTATGGCTACACCTTC | CAISEYELGYGYTF
TRBJ1-5 | . | TRBV19 | . | TGTGCCAGTAGGGGACGGACAAGCAATCAGCCCCAGCATTTT | CASRGRTSNQPQHF
TRBJ2-7 | . | TRBV28 | . | TGTGCCAGCAGTCTCCCAACGCTCGGCTACGAGCAGTACTTC | CASSLPTLGYEQYF
TRBJ2-1 | TRBD2 | TRBV7-8 | . | TGTGCCAGCAGCCCGGGGGGTGAGCAGTTCTTC | CASSPGGEQFF
TRBJ2-3 | . | TRBV5-6 | . | TGTGCCAGCAGCCGGGGGATTTTTGGCAACACAGATACGCAGTATTTT | CASSRGIFGNTDTQYF
TRBJ2-2 | . | TRBV14 | few | TGTGCCAGCAGCCAAGTGGGGGGCACCGGGGAGCTGTTTTTT | CASSQVGGTGELFF
TRBJ2-2 | . | TRBV27 | . | TGTGCCAGCTCTCTCGGCAGGGCCACCGGGGAGCTGTTTTTT | CASSLGRATGELFF
TRBJ2-1 | TRBD2 | TRBV5-6 | . | TGTGCCAGCAGCTTGGGCCTAGCGGACTACAATGAGCAGTTCTTC | CASSLGLADYNEQFF
TRBJ2-7 | . | TRBV7-2 | . | TGTGCCAGCAGCTTGACTAGGTCGAACGAGCAGTACTTC | CASSLTRSNEQYF
TRBJ2-1 | . | TRBV5-1 | once | TGCGCCAGCAGCTCGGCCGCGGAGTTAGAGCAGTTCTTC | CASSSAAELEQFF
TRBJ2-5 | . | TRBV30 | once | TGTGCCTGGAGCCAGGGGGAGACCCAGTACTTC | CAWSQGETQYF
TRBJ1-2 | . | TRBV25-1 | . | TGTGCCAGCAGTGAATTCGGAGGGGCCGGTGGCTACACCTTC | CASSEFGGAGGYTF
TRBJ1-2 | . | TRBV30 | . | TGTGCCTGGAGTGAGCCCCACCAGGGCGGAGACTATGGCTACACCTTC | CAWSEPHQGGDYGYTF
TRBJ1-1 | . | TRBV30 | . | TGTGCCTTTGACAGACATGGGACTGAAGCTTTCTTT | CAFDRHGTEAFF
TRBJ2-7 | TRBD2 | TRBV11-2 | . | TGTGCCAGCAGCTTAGGGACTAGAATCGCCGAGCAGTACTTC | CASSLGTRIAEQYF
TRBJ1-4 | TRBD1 | TRBV9 | . | TGTGCCAGCAGCGTAGACACCGGGACAGCCTCAACTAATGAAAAACTGTTTTTT | CASSVDTGTASTNEKLFF
TRBJ1-3 | . | TRBV11-3 | . | TGTGCCAGCAGTTGGACCTCTGGAAACACCATATATTTT | CASSWTSGNTIYF
TRBJ2-2 | . | TRBV7-2 | . | TGTGCCAGCAGCTTATCCACGAACACCGGGGAGCTGTTTTTT | CASSLSTNTGELFF
TRBJ2-7 | . | TRBV4-2 | . | TGTGCCAGCAGCCAAGTGGAGGGAGGCTACGAGCAGTACTTC | CASSQVEGGYEQYF
TRBJ2-7 | . | TRBV5-1 | . | TGCGCCAGCAGCTTGGATATGGGGGGGCGAGAGCAGTACTTC | CASSLDMGGREQYF
TRBJ2-5 | . | TRBV7-9 | . | TGTGCCAGCAGCCGCACTTCGTCAGGGTTTTTGAAAGAGACCCAGTACTTC | CASSRTSSGFLKETQYF
TRBJ2-3 | TRBD1 | TRBV27 | . | TGTGCCAGCAGAAAAGGACAGGGGGCCCTTGATACGCAGTATTTT | CASRKGQGALDTQYF